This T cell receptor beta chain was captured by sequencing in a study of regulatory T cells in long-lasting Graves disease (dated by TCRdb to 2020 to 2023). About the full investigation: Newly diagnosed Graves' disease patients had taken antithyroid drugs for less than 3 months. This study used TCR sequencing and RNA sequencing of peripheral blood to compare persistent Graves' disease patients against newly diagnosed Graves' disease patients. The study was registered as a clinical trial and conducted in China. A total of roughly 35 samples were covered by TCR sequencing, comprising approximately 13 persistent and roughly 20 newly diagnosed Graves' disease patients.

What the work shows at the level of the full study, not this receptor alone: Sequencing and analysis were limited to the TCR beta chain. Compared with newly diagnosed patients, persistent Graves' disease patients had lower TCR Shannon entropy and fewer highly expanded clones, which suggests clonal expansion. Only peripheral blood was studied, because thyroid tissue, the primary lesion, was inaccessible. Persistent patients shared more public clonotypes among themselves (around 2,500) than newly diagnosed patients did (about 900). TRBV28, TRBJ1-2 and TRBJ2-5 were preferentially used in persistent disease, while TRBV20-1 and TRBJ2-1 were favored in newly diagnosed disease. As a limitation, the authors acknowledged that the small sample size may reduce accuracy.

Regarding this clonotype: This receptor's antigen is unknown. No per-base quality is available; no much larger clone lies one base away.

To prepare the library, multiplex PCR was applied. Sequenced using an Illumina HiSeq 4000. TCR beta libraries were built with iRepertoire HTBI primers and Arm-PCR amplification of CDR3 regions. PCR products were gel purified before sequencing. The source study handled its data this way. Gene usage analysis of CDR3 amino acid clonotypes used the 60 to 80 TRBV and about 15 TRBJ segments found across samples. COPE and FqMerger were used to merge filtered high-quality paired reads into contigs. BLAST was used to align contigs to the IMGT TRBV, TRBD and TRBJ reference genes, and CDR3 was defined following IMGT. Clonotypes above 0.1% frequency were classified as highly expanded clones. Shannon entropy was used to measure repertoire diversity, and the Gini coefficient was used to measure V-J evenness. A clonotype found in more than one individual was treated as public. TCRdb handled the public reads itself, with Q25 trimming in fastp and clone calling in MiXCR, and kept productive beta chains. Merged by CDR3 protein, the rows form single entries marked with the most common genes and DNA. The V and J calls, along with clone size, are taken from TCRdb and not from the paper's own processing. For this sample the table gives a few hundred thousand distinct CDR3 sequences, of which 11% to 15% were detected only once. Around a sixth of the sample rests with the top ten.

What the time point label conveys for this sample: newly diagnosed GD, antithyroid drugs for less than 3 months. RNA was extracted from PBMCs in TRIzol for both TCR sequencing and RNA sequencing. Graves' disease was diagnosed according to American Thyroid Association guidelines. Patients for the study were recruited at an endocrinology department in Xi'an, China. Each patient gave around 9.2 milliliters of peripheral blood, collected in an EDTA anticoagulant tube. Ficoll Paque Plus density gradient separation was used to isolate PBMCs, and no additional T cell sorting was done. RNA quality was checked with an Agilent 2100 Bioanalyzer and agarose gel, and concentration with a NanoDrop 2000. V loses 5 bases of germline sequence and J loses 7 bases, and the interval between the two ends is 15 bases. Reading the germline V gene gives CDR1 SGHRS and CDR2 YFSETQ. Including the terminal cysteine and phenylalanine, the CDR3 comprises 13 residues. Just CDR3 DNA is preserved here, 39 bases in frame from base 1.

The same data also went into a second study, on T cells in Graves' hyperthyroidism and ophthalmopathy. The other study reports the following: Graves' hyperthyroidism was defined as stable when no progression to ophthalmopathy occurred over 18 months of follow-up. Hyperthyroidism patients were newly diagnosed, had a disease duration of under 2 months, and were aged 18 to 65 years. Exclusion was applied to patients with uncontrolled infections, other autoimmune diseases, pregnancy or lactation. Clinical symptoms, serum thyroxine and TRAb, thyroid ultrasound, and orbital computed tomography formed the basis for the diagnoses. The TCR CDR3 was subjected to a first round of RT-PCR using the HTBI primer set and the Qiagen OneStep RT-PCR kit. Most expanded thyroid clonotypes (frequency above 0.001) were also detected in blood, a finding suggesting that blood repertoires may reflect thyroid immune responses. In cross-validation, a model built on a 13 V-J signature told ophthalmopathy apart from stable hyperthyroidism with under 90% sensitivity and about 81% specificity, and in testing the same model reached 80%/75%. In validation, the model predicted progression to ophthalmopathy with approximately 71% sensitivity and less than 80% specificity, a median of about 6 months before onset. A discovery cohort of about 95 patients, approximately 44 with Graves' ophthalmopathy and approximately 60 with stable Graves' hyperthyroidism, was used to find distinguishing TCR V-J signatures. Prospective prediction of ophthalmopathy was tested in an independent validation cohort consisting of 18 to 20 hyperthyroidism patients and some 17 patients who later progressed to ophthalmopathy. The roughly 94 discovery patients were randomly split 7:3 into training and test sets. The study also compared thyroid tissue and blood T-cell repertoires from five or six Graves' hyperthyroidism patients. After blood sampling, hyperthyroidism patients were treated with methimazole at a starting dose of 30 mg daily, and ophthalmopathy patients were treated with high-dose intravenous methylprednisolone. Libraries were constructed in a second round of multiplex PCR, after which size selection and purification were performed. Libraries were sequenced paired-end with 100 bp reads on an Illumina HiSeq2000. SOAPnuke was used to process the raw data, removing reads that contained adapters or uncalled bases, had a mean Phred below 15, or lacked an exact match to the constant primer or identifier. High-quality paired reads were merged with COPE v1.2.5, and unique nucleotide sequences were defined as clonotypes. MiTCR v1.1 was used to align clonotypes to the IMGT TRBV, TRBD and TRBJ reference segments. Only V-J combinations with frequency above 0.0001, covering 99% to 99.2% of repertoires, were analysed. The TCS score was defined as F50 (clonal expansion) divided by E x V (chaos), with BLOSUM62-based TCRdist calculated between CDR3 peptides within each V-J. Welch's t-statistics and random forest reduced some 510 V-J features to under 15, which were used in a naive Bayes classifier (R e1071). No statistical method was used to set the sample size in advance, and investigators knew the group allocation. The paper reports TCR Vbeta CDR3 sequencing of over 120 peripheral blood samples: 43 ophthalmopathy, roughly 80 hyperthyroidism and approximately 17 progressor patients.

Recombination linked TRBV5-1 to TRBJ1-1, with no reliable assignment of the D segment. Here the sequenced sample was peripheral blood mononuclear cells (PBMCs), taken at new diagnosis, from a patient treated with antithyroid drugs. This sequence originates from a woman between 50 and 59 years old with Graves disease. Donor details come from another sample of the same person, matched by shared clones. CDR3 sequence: CASRPNLDGEAFF. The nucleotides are TGCGCCAGCAGACCTAACCTAGATGGTGAAGCTTTCTTT.